These 18 T cell receptor beta chains were all obtained from the same sample, sequenced in a study of blood T cell repertoires in COVID-19. Sequenced by immunoSEQ multiplex PCR; TCRdb stores in-frame clones only, minus some. In the table there are 110,000 to 150,000 clones, about 80% of which are singletons. Sequenced sample: PBMCs or T cells enriched from blood (not recorded which). All receptors derive from a woman in her forties or fifties who had recovered from COVID-19.

V and J are TRBV10-2 and TRBJ2-5; D perhaps matches TRBD1 (5 bases). CDR1 is WSHSY and CDR2 is SAAADI in the germline V gene. V was cut by 5 bases and J by 1 base, with 20 bases left in between. This CDR3 has 17 residues. The CDR3 DNA reads as TGCGCCAGCAGTCCAGGACGGACAAATGCAGCCCAAGAGACCCAGTACTTC. Its translation is CASSPGRTNAAQETQYF.

J is TRBJ1-1 and V is TRBV11-2, with TRBD1 matching over 8 bases. The V segment lost 1 base and the J segment 8 bases; nucleotides outside the gene matches: 3. Germline CDR1 SGHAT, CDR2 FQNNGV. The CDR3 spans 13 residues. The CDR3 is CASSLGRTGEAFF. Here the CDR3 DNA reads TGTGCCAGCAGCTTAGGTCGGACAGGGGAAGCTTTCTTT.

This clone was found a few times. The chain's CDR3 is CASSECQGAGELFF. The DNA for the CDR3 is TGCGCCAGCAGTGAGTGTCAGGGGGCCGGGGAGCTGTTTTTT. This sequence joins TRBV10-1 and TRBJ2-2; 7 nucleotides align to TRBD1. This CDR3 is built from 14 residues. The germline V gene encodes CDR1 WNHNN and CDR2 SYGVQD (reference sequence). V lost 1 base, J lost 6 bases, and 2 bases stayed unmatched.

The CDR3 DNA is TGTGCCAGCAGCCCTACCGGGACAGAGGTTTTTCCCCTCCACTTT. It codes for CASSPTGTEVFPLHF. The chain links TRBV4-2 to TRBJ1-6; 7 nucleotides agree with TRBD1. After removal of 4 bases from V and 13 bases from J, the junction contained 13 bases not matched to a gene. From germline, CDR1 is LGHNA and CDR2 YNFKEQ. CDR3 length equals 15 residues.

J is TRBJ1-1 and V is TRBV5-1; 8 bases match TRBD1. The CDR3 loop spans 16 amino acids. Unmatched junction bases numbered 9, after V lost 1 base and J lost 4 bases. From germline, CDR1 is SGHRS and CDR2 YFSETQ. CDR3 amino acids: CASSLSVAGGPTEAFF. The CDR3 DNA follows: TGCGCCAGCAGCTTGTCCGTGGCAGGGGGCCCCACTGAAGCTTTCTTT.

This chain uses TRBV6-4 with TRBJ2-5, with 7 bases lining up with TRBD2. The V gene's germline CDR1 is MRHNA and CDR2 SNTAGT. V trimming: 5 bases; J trimming: 3 bases; junction bases outside the gene matches: 6. This CDR3 comprises 14 residues. Here the CDR3 DNA reads TGTGCCAGCAGTCCCACGGGGGGTAAAGAGACCCAGTACTTC. Its protein product is CASSPTGGKETQYF.

This chain joins TRBV6-4 and TRBJ1-2, with 8 bases aligning to TRBD1. Trimming removed 7 bases from V and 3 bases from J; junction bases left unmatched: 7. CDR3 length: 14 residues. Germline-derived CDR1 and CDR2 are MRHNA and SNTAGT. CDR3 region: CASNGAGGDYGYTF. DNA for the CDR3: TGTGCCAGCAATGGGGCAGGGGGCGACTATGGCTACACCTTC.

The chain carries TRBV11-2 and TRBJ1-6; D remains ambiguous. Trimming left V 1 base short and J 7 bases short, with 8 bases between. From germline, CDR1 is SGHAT and CDR2 FQNNGV. The CDR3 consists of 14 residues. The CDR3 coding sequence is TGTGCCAGCAGCTTAGCCCGGGGAAATTCACCCCTCCACTTT. It is translated as CASSLARGNSPLHF. Supplemented by reference TRBV11-2 and TRBJ1-6, the full variable domain reads EAGVAQSPRYKIIEKRQSVAFWCNPISGHATLYWYQQILGQGPKLLIQFQNNGVVDDSQLPKDRFSAERLKGVDSTLKIQPAKLEDSAVYLCASSLARGNSPLHFGNGTRLTVT.

This chain connects TRBV18 to TRBJ1-2, with a possible D match to TRBD1 (5 bases). Trimming stripped 6 bases from V and 7 bases from J, with 9 bases between. Germline assignment: CDR1 KGHSH and CDR2 LQKENI. The CDR3 totals 11 residues. The CDR3 reads CASSKGFGYTF. The CDR3 coding sequence is TGTGCCAGCTCCAAGGGGTTTGGCTACACCTTC.

CDR3 sequence reads: CASSLLASNSPLHF. The CDR3 DNA sequence: TGTGCCAGCAGCTTACTAGCCTCTAATTCACCCCTCCACTTT. This chain joins TRBV11-2 and TRBJ1-6; no definite D call. Trimming removed 2 bases from V and 6 bases from J, with 8 bases in between. The CDR3 loop spans 14 amino acids. Germline values: CDR1 SGHAT, CDR2 FQNNGV.

The chain is built from TRBV2 and TRBJ1-1; D not resolved. V was clipped by 0 bases and J by 1 base, with 6 bases between them. The CDR3 consists of 14 residues. Germline CDR1 reads SNHLY; CDR2 reads FYNNEI. DNA of the CDR3: TGTGCCAGCAGTGAAGCGCGATCGAACACTGAAGCTTTCTTT. It yields the protein CASSEARSNTEAFF.

V gene TRBV28 combines with J gene TRBJ2-3; 7 bases line up with TRBD2. CDR1 and CDR2 (germline): MDHEN, SYDVKM. The ends lost 2 bases at V and 4 bases at J; junction bases unmatched: 6. This CDR3 region has 15 residues. CDR3 DNA: TGTGCCAGCAGTTTAATTCGACTAGCTGCAGATACGCAGTATTTT. Its translation is CASSLIRLAADTQYF. Based on the CDR3 plus reference TRBV28 and TRBJ2-3, the full variable domain is DVKVTQSSRYLVKRTGEKVFLECVQDMDHENMFWYRQDPGLGLRLIYFSYDVKMKEKGDIPEGYSVSREKKERFSLILESASTNQTSMYLCASSLIRLAADTQYFGPGTRLTVL.

The chain recombines TRBV28 with TRBJ1-6; 8 nucleotides agree with TRBD1. CDR1 is MDHEN and CDR2 is SYDVKM in the germline V gene. After removal of 3 bases from V and 10 bases from J, the junction contained 2 bases not matched to a gene. The CDR3 totals 13 residues. DNA of the CDR3: TGTGCCAGCAGTTTGGACAGGGCCTCACCCCTCCACTTT. As protein: CASSLDRASPLHF.

This clone has only one observation. This rearrangement joins TRBV7-9 to TRBJ2-7; D is possibly TRBD2 (6 bases). Trimming stripped 3 bases from V and 3 bases from J, with 9 bases between. CDR1 SEHNR and CDR2 FQNEAQ come from the germline V gene (reference sequence). The CDR3 covers 13 residues. CDR3 bases: TGTGCCAGCAGCTTCACTAGCAACTACGAGCAGTACGTC. Protein sequence: CASSFTSNYEQYV.

This clone was detected only a few times. The chain is built from TRBV9 and TRBJ2-6, with TRBD2 as a possible D gene (6 bases). The CDR3 loop spans 15 amino acids. V lost 3 bases, J lost 2 bases, and 9 bases lay in between. Per the germline V gene, CDR1 is SGDLS and CDR2 is YYNGEE. CDR3 region: CASSGGGTGANVLTF. CDR3 DNA sequence: TGTGCCAGCAGCGGAGGAGGGACTGGGGCCAACGTCCTGACTTTC.

This clone was found once. This chain uses TRBV7-9 with TRBJ2-7; tentative D call: TRBD1 (5 bases). The CDR3 consists of 13 residues. In germline, CDR1 is SEHNR, CDR2 FQNEAQ (reference sequence). Trimming shortened V by 5 bases and J by 1 base, and 9 bases separated the two germline ends. CDR3 amino acids: CASSVKGSYEQYF. The DNA of the CDR3 is TGTGCCAGCAGCGTGAAGGGGTCCTACGAGCAGTACTTC.

The V and J genes are TRBV29-1 and TRBJ1-4; D ambiguous. The CDR3 loop spans 11 amino acids. Looked up from germline, CDR1 is SQVTM and CDR2 is ANQGSEA. The V gene lost 4 bases and the J gene lost 5 bases, with 5 bases spanning the gap. CDR3 region: CSVARNEKLFF. CDR3 in DNA: TGCAGCGTTGCGAGAAATGAAAAACTGTTTTTT.

The chain combines TRBV5-1 with TRBJ1-1, with TRBD1 matching 11 bases. Germline-derived CDR1 and CDR2 are SGHRS and YFSETQ. V lost 7 bases to trimming and J lost 4 bases; unmatched junction nucleotides: 6. The CDR3 runs 14 residues. The DNA of the CDR3 is TGCGCCAGCGCCTCCGGGACAGGGGGCACTGAAGCTTTCTTT. This codes for CASASGTGGTEAFF. The full variable domain, completed using reference TRBV5-1 and TRBJ1-1, is KAGVTQTPRYLIKTRGQQVTLSCSPISGHRSVSWYQQTPGQGLQFLFEYFSETQRNKGNFPGRFSGRQFSNSRSEMNVSTLELGDSALYLCASASGTGGTEAFFGQGTRLTVV.